This entry describes one T cell receptor (beta chain). This record comes from a study of blood T cell repertoires in COVID-19. About the study: Material from acute and convalescent COVID-19 was sourced from the United States, Italy and Spain.

How the authors handled the data: Estimates of nucleated cell counts were drawn from the amplification of reference gene primers. TCRdb's table, derived via immunoSEQ multiplex PCR, lists solely in-frame clones and lacks some. The V and J calls and the clone size are those of that table, but D and trimming were determined from the DNA. The table lists 70,000 to 75,000 clones, 79% of them singletons. The origin of this receptor is a man aged 60 to 69 with active or convalescent COVID-19. Sequences were obtained from peripheral blood.

Written as DNA, the CDR3 is TGTGCCTGGAGTATGAGGGGCGCGGGACAGCCCCAGCATTTT. Translation: CAWSMRGAGQPQHF. The chain employs TRBV30 and TRBJ1-5; TRBD1 is a possible D gene (5 bases). Germline CDR1 reads GTSNPN; CDR2 reads SVGIG (reference sequence). The CDR3 consists of 14 residues. The V gene lost 2 bases and the J gene lost 7 bases, with 15 bases spanning the gap.